This T cell receptor (beta chain) was sequenced for a study of shared clonotypes between healthy human individuals (dated by TCRdb to 2019 to 2021). At the level of the whole study: A couple of women and a few men aged 18 to 49 years were included in the cohort. Libraries were prepared and TCR repertoires were sequenced by different laboratories using diverse techniques, in order to increase sequencing depth and limit assay-specific biases. To estimate repertoire size and how much clonotype sharing occurs between individuals, the study deeply sequenced the blood TCR repertoires of 4 to 6 healthy adults. For each donor, CD4 naive and CD4 memory were each given three plates, CD8 naive was given two plates, and CD8 memory was given one plate. Each donor's leukapheresis produced roughly between about 0.85 and 10 billion PBMCs.

Via the germline V gene, CDR1 is MNHNS and CDR2 SASEGT. The CDR3, cysteine through phenylalanine, is 14 amino acids long. Of all the DNA, just the CDR3 is kept, 42 bases in frame from base 1. The junction carries 5 bases between V and J, which are trimmed by 0 bases and 2 bases respectively. In the case of this clone: Its antigen remains unidentified. Per-base qualities were not stored, and no clone one base away is much larger.

The donors were healthy, HIV-negative adults who had no recently reported acute infections or vaccinations. Only Caucasian adults living in Nashville, Tennessee, USA were represented among the donors. CD4+ T cells were enriched by magnetic negative selection; naive cells were then positively selected on CD45RA, and the negative fraction formed the memory subset. After blood collection by leukapheresis, PBMCs were isolated using Ficoll-Histopaque density gradient centrifugation and then cryopreserved in the vapor phase of liquid nitrogen. Analytical flow cytometry was used to check the purity and quantity of every magnetically sorted T cell population. Each sorted fraction had its genomic DNA isolated and then quantified by UV absorbance on a Nanodrop 2000c. Broad study findings and their caveats: Because the study included only a small number of donors, the genetic and exposure-history diversity represented was limited. Across several donors, about 5% of naive CD4, roughly 3.8% of naive CD8, roughly 2.3% of memory CD4, and approximately 0.42% of memory CD8 clonotypes were shared. Incomplete sequencing was indicated by rarefaction of sorted-subset datasets, despite the large sequencing depth. Larger estimated clonotype richness was generally found for naive subsets than for memory subsets. Pairwise subsampling led to the expectation that sequencing depth would affect the degree of clonotype sharing among donors. Only blood was sampled, and tissue TCR repertoires likely differ from those in blood. Clonotypes shared by all four sorted-subset donors showed higher generation probabilities than non-shared clonotypes.

TCR CDR3 regions were amplified from genomic DNA by multiplex PCR using the deep immunoSEQ assay. Extracted genomic DNA from each cell subset was distributed evenly across all wells of several immunoSEQ 96-well plates, and each plate was treated as a replicate. For sorted subsets, around 0.2 ug genomic DNA, equal to 30,000 or so T cell genomes, was loaded into each replicate PCR. Purified libraries were measured with a Qubit 3.0 fluorometer, size-checked on a Bioanalyzer 2100, and measured again with the KAPA Library Quantification kit. Every immunoSEQ 96-well plate was sequenced on a separate single-read 150-cycle Illumina NextSeq 550 flow cell. On the authors' methods: The immunoSEQ output contained only junctional sequences without quality scores, so filtering could not match that applied to full-length reads. Sequences were annotated with PyIR, a Python wrapper for IgBLAST v1.9, using IMGT germline references to assign V/J genes and CDR3. Reads were filtered out if the reads had weak V/J assignments (E-value above 1e-6), no CDR3, stop codons, out-of-frame junctions, or ambiguous translated residues. V3J clonotypes were defined as sequences sharing an identical inferred V gene, J gene, and CDR3 amino acid sequence. The percentage overlap between two repertoires was calculated by dividing the number of shared unique clonotypes by the size of the smaller repertoire. Richness of each repertoire was evaluated using RTK rarefaction, the Chao1 estimator, and Recon v2.1 estimates of unobserved clonotypes. For all TCRbeta clonotypes obtained by the gDNA method from a handful of donors, generation probabilities were computed with OLGA. TCRdb obtained this table from immuneACCESS and retained in-frame rearrangements with V and J assigned. These tables miss some clones; where compared with another copy, unresolved V genes account for less than half of the shortfall, and the remainder is unexplained. The V and J calls and clone size are taken from that table; D and trimming were inferred from the DNA. A total of about 1.1 million clones appear in this sample, 60% to 85% of them only once. 0.7% to 0.95% of the sample is in the top ten clones.

Sequenced material: memory CD4+ T cells from PBMCs. The meaning of the sample's cell subset or site label: CD45RA-negative fraction. The rearranged chain carries TRBV6-1 and TRBJ1-5, and possibly TRBD1, on 5 matching bases. This TCR was recovered from a man younger than 30 in good health. Some clones in this sample may be carry-over from other donors' samples. The DNA reads as follows: TGTGCCAGCAGTGAAGCGGGGGGCAATCAGCCCCAGCATTTT. The resulting protein is CASSEAGGNQPQHF.